This T cell receptor (beta chain) stems from a study of blood T cell repertoires in COVID-19. TCRdb keeps only in-frame clones here, not all; method: immunoSEQ multiplex PCR. The sample shows more than 150,000 clones, 60% to 80% of them seen only once. Trimming cost V 8 bases and J 10 bases, with 14 bases left between them. CDR1 and CDR2 (germline): GTSNPN, SVGIG (reference sequence). The CDR3 totals 10 residues. The V call is TRBV30, the J call TRBJ1-1; no reliable D call. The source material was PBMCs or T cells enriched from blood (not recorded which). The origin of this receptor is a man between 60 and 75 years old who had been exposed to COVID-19. As DNA, the CDR3 is TGTGCCCTACGGGGTGAAGGAGCTTTCTTT. This encodes CALRGEGAFF.